Listed here are 4 T cell receptor beta chains from one sample, sequenced in a study of T cell changes during pregnancy in multiple sclerosis. TCRdb's table, derived via immunoSEQ multiplex PCR, lists solely in-frame clones and lacks some. Of over 60,000 clones detected, around 96% appear once; the ten largest clones hold approximately 2.5%. The source was CD8+ T cells from peripheral blood mononuclear cells, collected after pregnancy. The receptors originated from a female donor with multiple sclerosis, enrolled in a pregnancy study.

The chain is built from TRBV10-2 and TRBJ2-2; maybe TRBD2 (5 bases). With 6 bases removed from V and 5 bases from J, the gap between germline ends came to 13 bases. Germline lookup yields CDR1 WSHSY and CDR2 SAAADI. The CDR3 runs to 14 residues. The CDR3 DNA reads as TGCGCCAGCAGGGGTAGCGTCGGGACCGGGGAGCTGTTTTTT. Translating gives CASRGSVGTGELFF.

This clone was observed a single time. The rearrangement uses TRBV19 and TRBJ1-5, with a possible D match to TRBD1 (5 bases). The germline gives CDR1 LNHDA, CDR2 SQIVND (reference sequence). The CDR3 sequence is 16 residues long. The V and J ends lost 8 bases and 6 bases respectively, with 23 bases between them. The CDR3 bases are TGTGCCAGTTCCTGGGGGGGGAGGGCTGCAGGTCAGCCCCAGCATTTT. Amino acid sequence: CASSWGGRAAGQPQHF.

The CDR3 protein is CASSTETSGKRYEQYF. In nucleotides, the CDR3 is TGTGCCAGCAGCACTGAGACTAGCGGGAAAAGGTACGAGCAGTACTTC. The chain recombines TRBV7-9 with TRBJ2-7, with 11 bases lining up with TRBD2. Germline V gene sequence: CDR1 SEHNR, CDR2 FQNEAQ (reference sequence). CDR3 length: 16 residues. V trimming: 5 bases; J trimming: 4 bases; junction bases outside the gene matches: 10.

V is TRBV9 and J is TRBJ2-1, with TRBD1 as a possible D gene (9 bases). The CDR3 loop spans 15 amino acids. With 4 bases removed from V and 5 bases from J, the gap between germline ends came to 16 bases. Per the germline V gene, CDR1 is SGDLS and CDR2 is YYNGEE. The CDR3 here is CASSKRGTGNNEQFF. CDR3 in DNA: TGTGCCAGCAGCAAGCGGGGGACAGGGAACAATGAGCAGTTCTTC.